This T cell receptor (beta chain) stems from a study of T cell responses to AZD1222 COVID-19 vaccine. Study as a whole: Second-dose groups at about 4 or about 12 weeks were pooled. Study conclusions and caveats: There were mostly white British donors and more females than males, and clonal diversity was possibly underestimated. Repertoire sampling was restricted to post-peak T cell response timepoints.

This clone was found once. What it binds is unknown. The repertoire was sequenced with immunoSEQ multiplex PCR; TCRdb's copy has only in-frame clones and lacks some. The sample has approximately 130,000 clones; around nine tenths are singletons. The length of the CDR3 is 15 residues. CDR1 and CDR2 from the germline V gene are MNHEY and SVGAGI. Losses at the gene ends were 6 bases for V and 0 bases for J; bases not matched to a gene: 3. This receptor was taken from an adult in good health. This rearrangement joins TRBV6-5 to TRBJ1-4; 8 nucleotides match TRBD1. The specimen was peripheral blood, collected on day 0 of AZD1222 vaccination. CDR3 amino acids: CASREGQATNEKLFF. CDR3 DNA: TGTGCCAGCAGAGAGGGACAGGCAACTAATGAAAAACTGTTTTTT.